This T cell receptor beta chain was recorded in a study of cytomegalovirus exposure and HLA in healthy donors. Study-wide background: The 120 million or so unique TCR beta sequences, from 150 million to 200 million T cells, were found by an earlier analysis. Study conclusions and caveats: A later analysis found most CMV-associated TCR beta chains apparently HLA-restricted.

Amplification used 60 Vbeta primers and 13 Jbeta primers. Some clones are missing from TCRdb's copy, which holds only in-frame ones; the method was immunoSEQ multiplex PCR. Altogether 150,000 to 200,000 clones are present, around 88% being singletons, with the ten largest covering 0.85% to 1%. The junction had 9 bases not matched to a gene; V was cut back by 4 bases and J by 9 bases. Per germline, CDR1 SGDLS and CDR2 YYNGEE. This CDR3 comprises 16 residues. A remark on this clone: Its antigen is not known.

This sequence originates from a woman younger than 45 in good health and CMV-seronegative. This rearrangement joins TRBV9 to TRBJ2-1; 14 bases line up with TRBD2. Sequencing was carried out using PBMCs. As DNA, the CDR3 is TGTGCCAGCAGCCCCGGGACTAGCGGGAGTCGGAGTGAGCAGTTCTTC. Residues: CASSPGTSGSRSEQFF.